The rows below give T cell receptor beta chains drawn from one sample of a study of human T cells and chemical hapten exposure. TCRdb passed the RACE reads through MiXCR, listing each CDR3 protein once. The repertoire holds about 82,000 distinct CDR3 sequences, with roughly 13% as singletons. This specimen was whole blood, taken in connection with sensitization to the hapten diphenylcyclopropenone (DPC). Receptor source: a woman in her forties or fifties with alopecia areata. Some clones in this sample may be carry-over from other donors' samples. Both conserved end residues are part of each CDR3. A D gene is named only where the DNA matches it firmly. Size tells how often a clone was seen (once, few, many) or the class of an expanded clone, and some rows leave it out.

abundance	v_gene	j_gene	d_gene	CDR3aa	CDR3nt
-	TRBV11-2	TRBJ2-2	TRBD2	CASSRERGTGELFF	TGTGCCAGCAGCCGGGAGCGGGGCACCGGGGAGCTGTTTTTT
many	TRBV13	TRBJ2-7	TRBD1	CASSLGDRGFLSEQYF	TGTGCCAGCAGCTTAGGGGACAGGGGGTTCCTCTCCGAGCAGTACTTC
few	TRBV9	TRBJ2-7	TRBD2	CASSVGTSGRYEQYF	TGTGCCAGCAGCGTAGGGACTAGCGGGAGGTACGAGCAGTACTTC
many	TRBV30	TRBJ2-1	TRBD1	CAWSPRLKDRGRNEQFF	TGTGCCTGGAGTCCTAGGTTGAAGGACAGGGGTCGGAATGAGCAGTTCTTC
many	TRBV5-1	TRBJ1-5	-	CASSLGPNQPQHF	TGCGCCAGCAGCTTGGGGCCCAATCAGCCCCAGCATTTT
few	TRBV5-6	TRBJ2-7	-	CASSLVHSAFSYEQYF	TGTGCCAGCAGCTTGGTACATAGCGCCTTCTCCTACGAGCAGTACTTC
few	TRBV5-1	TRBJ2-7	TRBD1	CASSLRRTGIYEQYF	TGCGCCAGCAGCTTACGTAGGACAGGGATCTACGAGCAGTACTTC
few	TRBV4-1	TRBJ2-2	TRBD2	CASSQPTSGPGELFF	TGCGCCAGCAGCCAACCTACTAGCGGGCCCGGGGAGCTGTTTTTT
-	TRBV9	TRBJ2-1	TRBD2	CASSVLTGGLAGDNEQFF	TGTGCCAGCAGCGTACTGACAGGTGGACTAGCGGGGGACAATGAGCAGTTCTTC
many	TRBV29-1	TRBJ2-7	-	CSVEGGGSYEQYF	TGCAGCGTTGAGGGGGGAGGATCCTACGAGCAGTACTTC
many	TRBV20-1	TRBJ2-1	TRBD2	CSADSGRVGSYNEQFF	TGCAGTGCGGATAGCGGGAGGGTAGGCTCCTACAATGAGCAGTTCTTC
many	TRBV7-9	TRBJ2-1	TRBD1	CASSRDRGVGEQFF	TGTGCCAGCAGTCGGGACAGGGGAGTGGGTGAGCAGTTCTTC
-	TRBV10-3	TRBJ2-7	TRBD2	CAISEGSGGHYEQYF	TGTGCCATCAGTGAGGGTAGCGGGGGGCACTACGAGCAGTACTTC
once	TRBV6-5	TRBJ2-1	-	CASAIGAWSRHSSYNEQFF	TGTGCCAGCGCTATCGGGGCGTGGAGCAGGCATAGCTCCTACAATGAGCAGTTCTTC
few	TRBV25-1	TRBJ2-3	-	CASTALFTDTQYF	TGTGCCAGCACCGCTCTCTTCACAGATACGCAGTATTTT
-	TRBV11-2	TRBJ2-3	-	CASSLRDFTDTQYF	TGTGCCAGCAGCTTACGGGACTTCACAGATACGCAGTATTTT
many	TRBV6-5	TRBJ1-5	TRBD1	CASSCPGQGRYQPQHF	TGTGCCAGCAGTTGCCCGGGACAGGGTCGTTATCAGCCCCAGCATTTT
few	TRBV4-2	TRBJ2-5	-	CASSQDARTEETQYF	TGTGCCAGCAGCCAAGATGCCCGGACGGAAGAGACCCAGTACTTC
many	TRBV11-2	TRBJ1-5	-	CASSLTGRGQPQHF	TGTGCCAGCAGCCTCACAGGGAGAGGTCAGCCCCAGCATTTT
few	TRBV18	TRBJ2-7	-	CASSPMAGTYEQYF	TGTGCCAGCTCACCAATGGCAGGGACCTACGAGCAGTACTTC
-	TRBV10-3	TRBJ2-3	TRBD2	CAISGTGGRSTDTQYF	TGTGCCATCAGCGGGACTGGCGGGAGGAGCACAGATACGCAGTATTTT
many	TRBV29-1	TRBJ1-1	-	CSVGGTEAFF	TGCAGCGTTGGAGGGACTGAAGCTTTCTTT
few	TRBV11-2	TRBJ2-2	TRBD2	CASSPRTSGANTGELFF	TGTGCCAGCAGCCCGAGGACTAGCGGGGCGAACACCGGGGAGCTGTTTTTT
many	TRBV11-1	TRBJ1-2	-	CASSWEGGPYTF	TGTGCCAGCAGCTGGGAAGGAGGGCCCTACACCTTC
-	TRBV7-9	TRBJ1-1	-	CASSLRNTNTEAFF	TGTGCCAGCAGCTTACGTAACACAAACACTGAAGCTTTCTTT
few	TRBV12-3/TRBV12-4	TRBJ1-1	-	CASSLVAGTEAFF	TGTGCCAGCAGTTTAGTCGCGGGAACTGAAGCTTTCTTT
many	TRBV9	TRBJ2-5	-	CASSPPGIGRRETQYF	TGTGCCAGCAGCCCCCCCGGGATTGGCAGGAGAGAGACCCAGTACTTC
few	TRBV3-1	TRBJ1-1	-	CASSQSSGRTEAFF	TGTGCCAGCAGCCAATCGTCGGGGCGAACTGAAGCTTTCTTT
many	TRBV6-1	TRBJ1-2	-	CASSKGGTNYGYTF	TGTGCCAGCAGTAAGGGGGGGACCAACTATGGCTACACCTTC
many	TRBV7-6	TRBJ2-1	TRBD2	CASSLWAGVEYNEQFF	TGTGCCAGCAGCTTATGGGCGGGAGTAGAATACAATGAGCAGTTCTTC
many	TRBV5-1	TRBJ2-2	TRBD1	CASTSTGPGELFF	TGCGCCAGCACGTCGACAGGGCCCGGGGAGCTGTTTTTT
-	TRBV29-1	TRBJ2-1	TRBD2	CSAEGLAGGYNEQFF	TGCAGCGCGGAGGGACTAGCGGGAGGTTACAATGAGCAGTTCTTC
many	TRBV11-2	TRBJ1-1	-	CASSAAVSVTVNTEAFF	TGTGCCAGCAGCGCAGCAGTCTCCGTGACAGTGAACACTGAAGCTTTCTTT
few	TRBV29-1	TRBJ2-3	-	CSVLRRDTDTQYF	TGCAGCGTCCTTCGTCGGGACACAGATACGCAGTATTTT
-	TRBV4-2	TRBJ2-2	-	CASSQDRTSTGELFF	TGTGCCAGCAGCCAAGATCGGACAAGCACCGGGGAGCTGTTTTTT
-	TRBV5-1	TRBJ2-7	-	CASSFSRTSYEQYF	TGCGCCAGCAGCTTTTCCAGGACCTCCTACGAGCAGTACTTC
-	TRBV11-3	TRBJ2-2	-	CASSFHPQGAGELFF	TGTGCCAGCAGTTTTCACCCCCAGGGTGCCGGGGAGCTGTTTTTT
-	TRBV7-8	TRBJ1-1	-	CASSQRTEAFF	TGTGCCAGCAGCCAGAGGACTGAAGCTTTCTTT
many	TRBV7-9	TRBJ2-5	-	CASSWSADLETQYF	TGTGCCAGCAGCTGGAGTGCGGACTTAGAGACCCAGTACTTC
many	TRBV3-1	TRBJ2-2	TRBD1	CASSQYRGKAGELFF	TGTGCCAGCAGCCAGTACAGGGGCAAGGCCGGGGAGCTGTTTTTT
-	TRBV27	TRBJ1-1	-	CASSFYKGPAVGTEAFF	TGTGCCAGCAGTTTTTATAAGGGGCCCGCGGTTGGGACTGAAGCTTTCTTT
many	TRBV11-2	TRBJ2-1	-	CASSLLVSRGTTNNEQFF	TGTGCCAGCAGCTTATTGGTTTCCCGAGGGACCACGAACAATGAGCAGTTCTTC
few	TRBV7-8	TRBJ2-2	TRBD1	CASSPMDRGEGKELFF	TGTGCCAGCAGCCCGATGGACAGGGGTGAAGGAAAAGAGCTGTTTTTT
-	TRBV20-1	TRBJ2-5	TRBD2	CSARLAAMTQYF	TGCAGTGCTAGACTAGCGGCCATGACCCAGTACTTC
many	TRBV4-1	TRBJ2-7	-	CASRPGLDSYEQYF	TGCGCCAGCAGACCGGGCTTAGACTCCTACGAGCAGTACTTC
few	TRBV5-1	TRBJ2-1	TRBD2	CASSRGSLAGGDNEQFF	TGCGCCAGCAGCCGCGGCTCACTAGCGGGAGGCGACAATGAGCAGTTCTTC
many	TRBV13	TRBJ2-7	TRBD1	CASSVRQGHEQYF	TGTGCCAGCAGCGTTCGACAGGGCCACGAGCAGTACTTC
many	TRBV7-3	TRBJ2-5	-	CASSSPEKGEETQYF	TGTGCCAGCAGCTCCCCCGAGAAGGGAGAAGAGACCCAGTACTTC
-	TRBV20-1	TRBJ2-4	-	CSASGALLAKNIQYF	TGCAGTGCTAGCGGGGCGCTTCTAGCCAAAAACATTCAGTACTTC
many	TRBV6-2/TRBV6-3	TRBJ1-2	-	CASSLESYGYTF	TGTGCCAGCAGTTTGGAGAGCTATGGCTACACCTTC